This TCR beta chain was captured by sequencing in a study of T cell changes during pregnancy in multiple sclerosis. This clone was seen once. V shed 1 base and J shed 5 bases, with 11 bases lying between them. The germline gives CDR1 SGHVS, CDR2 FQNEAQ. The CDR3 sequence is 14 residues long. Profiling relied on immunoSEQ multiplex PCR, and the TCRdb table lists in-frame clones only, not all of them. The top ten clones hold 7% of a sample with roughly 20,000 clones, about nine tenths of them seen once. The sample here was CD8+ T cells from peripheral blood mononuclear cells, taken in the third trimester of pregnancy. This chain links TRBV7-8 with TRBJ2-5; possible D gene TRBD2, 6 bases. The source is a female donor in good health, enrolled as a control in a pregnancy study. The CDR3 loop reads CASSLGDSWETQYF. In DNA, the CDR3 is TGTGCCAGCAGCTTAGGGGACTCCTGGGAGACCCAGTACTTC.